This TCR beta chain derives from a study of blood T cell repertoires in COVID-19. Study-wide background: Some COVID-19 samples were acute and others convalescent; all came from the United States, Italy and Spain. The analysed material was cDNA or gDNA that came from T cells, B-cell-depleted T cells, or PBMCs.

The Seattle site enrolled patients during active infection and followed them longitudinally. The germline CDR1 and CDR2 sequences are LNHDA and SQIVND (reference sequence). This CDR3 has 15 residues. Deletions cut 3 bases from V and 4 bases from J, with 15 bases between. In the authors' workflow: Reference gene primer amplification gave nucleated cell count estimates. Profiling relied on immunoSEQ multiplex PCR, and the TCRdb table lists in-frame clones only, not all of them. V and J calls and clone size follow that table, whereas D and trimming were derived from the DNA. Of over 150,000 clones listed, approximately 80% were seen once; the top ten hold around 6.3%.

The chain combines TRBV19 with TRBJ1-1; D ambiguous. This receptor was identified in a woman aged 40 to 55 with COVID-19, enrolled during active disease. Sequenced input: peripheral blood. The DNA for the CDR3 is TGTGCCAGTAGTATCCCCAACGCGGTAATCACTGAAGCTTTCTTT. It is translated as CASSIPNAVITEAFF.